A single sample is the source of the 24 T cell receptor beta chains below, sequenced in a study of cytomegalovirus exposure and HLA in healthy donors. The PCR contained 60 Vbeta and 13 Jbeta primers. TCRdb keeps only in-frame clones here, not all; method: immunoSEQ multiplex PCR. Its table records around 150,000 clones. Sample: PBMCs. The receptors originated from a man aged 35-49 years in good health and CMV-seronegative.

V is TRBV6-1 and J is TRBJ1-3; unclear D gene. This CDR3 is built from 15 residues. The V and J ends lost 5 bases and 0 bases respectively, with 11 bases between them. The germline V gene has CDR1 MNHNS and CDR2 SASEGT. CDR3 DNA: TGTGCCAGCAGTCTAGGCAGCTTCTCTGGAAACACCATATATTTT. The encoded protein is CASSLGSFSGNTIYF.

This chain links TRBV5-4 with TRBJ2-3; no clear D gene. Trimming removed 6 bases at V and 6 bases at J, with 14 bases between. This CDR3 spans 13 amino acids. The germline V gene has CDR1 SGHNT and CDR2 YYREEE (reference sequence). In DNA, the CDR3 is TGTGCCAGCAAACCCCGAGGATTGGATACGCAGTATTTT. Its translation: CASKPRGLDTQYF. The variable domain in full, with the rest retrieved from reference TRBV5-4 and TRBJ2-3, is ETGVTQSPTHLIKTRGQQVTLRCSSQSGHNTVSWYQQALGQGPQFIFQYYREEENGRGNFPPRFSGLQFPNYSSELNVNALELDDSALYLCASKPRGLDTQYFGPGTRLTVL.

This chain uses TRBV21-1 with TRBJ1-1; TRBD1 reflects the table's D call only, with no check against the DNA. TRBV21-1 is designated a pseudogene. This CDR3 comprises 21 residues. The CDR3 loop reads CASSKPTKHVTGATLNTEAFF. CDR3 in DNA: TGTGCCAGCAGCAAACCTACTAAACATGTGACAGGGGCGACTTTGAACACTGAAGCTTTCTTT.

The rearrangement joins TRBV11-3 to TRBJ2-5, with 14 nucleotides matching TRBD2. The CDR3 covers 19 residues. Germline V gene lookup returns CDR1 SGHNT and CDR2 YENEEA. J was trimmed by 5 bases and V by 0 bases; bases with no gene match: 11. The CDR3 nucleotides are TGTGCCAGCAGCTTAGATTCCCCTGGACTAGCGGGGGGCCGGGAGACCCAGTACTTC. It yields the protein CASSLDSPGLAGGRETQYF.

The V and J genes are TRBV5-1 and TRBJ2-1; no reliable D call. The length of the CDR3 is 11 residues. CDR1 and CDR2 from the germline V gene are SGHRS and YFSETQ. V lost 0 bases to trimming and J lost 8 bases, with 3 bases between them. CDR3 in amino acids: CASSLAYEQFF. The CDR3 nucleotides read TGCGCCAGCAGCTTGGCCTATGAGCAGTTCTTC.

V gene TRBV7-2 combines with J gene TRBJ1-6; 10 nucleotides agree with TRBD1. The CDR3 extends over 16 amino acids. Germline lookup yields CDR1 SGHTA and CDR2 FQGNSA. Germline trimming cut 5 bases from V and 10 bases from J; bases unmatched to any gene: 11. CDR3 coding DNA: TGTGCCAGCAGCCTCCCCCCCGGGACAGGGGTCTCACCCCTCCACTTT. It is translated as CASSLPPGTGVSPLHF.

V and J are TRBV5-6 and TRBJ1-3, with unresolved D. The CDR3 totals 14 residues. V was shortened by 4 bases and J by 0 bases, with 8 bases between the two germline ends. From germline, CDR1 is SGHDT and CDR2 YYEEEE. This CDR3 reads CASSRRYSGNTIYF. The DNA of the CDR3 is TGTGCCAGCAGCCGGAGGTACTCTGGAAACACCATATATTTT.

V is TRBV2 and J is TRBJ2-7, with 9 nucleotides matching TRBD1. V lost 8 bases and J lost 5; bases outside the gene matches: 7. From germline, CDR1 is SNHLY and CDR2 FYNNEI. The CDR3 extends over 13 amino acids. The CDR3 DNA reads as TGTGCCAGCTTGCGGACAGGGGAGGACGAGCAGTACTTC. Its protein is CASLRTGEDEQYF. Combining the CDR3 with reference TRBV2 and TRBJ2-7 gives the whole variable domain EPEVTQTPSHQVTQMGQEVILRCVPISNHLYFYWYRQILGQKVEFLVSFYNNEISEKSEIFDDQFSVERPDGSNFTLKIRSTKLEDSAMYFCASLRTGEDEQYFGPGTRLTVT.

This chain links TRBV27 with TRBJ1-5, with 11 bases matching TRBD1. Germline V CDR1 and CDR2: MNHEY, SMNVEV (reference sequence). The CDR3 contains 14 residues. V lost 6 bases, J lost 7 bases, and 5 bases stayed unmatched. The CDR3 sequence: CASRMGQGGQPQHF. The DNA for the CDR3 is TGTGCCAGCAGGATGGGACAGGGGGGCCAGCCCCAGCATTTT.

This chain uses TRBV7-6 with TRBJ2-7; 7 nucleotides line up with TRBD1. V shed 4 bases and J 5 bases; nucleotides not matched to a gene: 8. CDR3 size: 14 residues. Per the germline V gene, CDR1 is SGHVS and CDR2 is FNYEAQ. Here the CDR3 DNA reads TGTGCCAGCAGCTGGCGACAGGGTTTGGACGAGCAGTACTTC. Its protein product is CASSWRQGLDEQYF. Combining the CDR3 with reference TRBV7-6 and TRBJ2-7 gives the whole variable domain GAGVSQSPRYKVTKRGQDVALRCDPISGHVSLYWYRQALGQGPEFLTYFNYEAQQDKSGLPNDRFSAERPEGSISTLTIQRTEQRDSAMYRCASSWRQGLDEQYFGPGTRLTVT.

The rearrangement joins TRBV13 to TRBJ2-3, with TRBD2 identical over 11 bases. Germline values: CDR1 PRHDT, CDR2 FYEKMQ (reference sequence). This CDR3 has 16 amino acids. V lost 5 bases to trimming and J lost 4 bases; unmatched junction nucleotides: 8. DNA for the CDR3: TGTGCCAGCAGCCCCATAGCGGGGGGGCGGTCAGATACGCAGTATTTT. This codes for CASSPIAGGRSDTQYF.

The CDR3 loop is CAISDGDRGAQNIQYF. The CDR3 bases are TGTGCCATCAGTGACGGGGACAGGGGGGCCCAAAACATTCAGTACTTC. The chain has TRBV10-3 and TRBJ2-4; TRBD1 matches 11 bases. The trim removed 3 bases at V and 5 bases at J, leaving 6 bases unmatched. This CDR3 comprises 16 residues. CDR1 is ENHRY, CDR2 SYGVKD, per germline.

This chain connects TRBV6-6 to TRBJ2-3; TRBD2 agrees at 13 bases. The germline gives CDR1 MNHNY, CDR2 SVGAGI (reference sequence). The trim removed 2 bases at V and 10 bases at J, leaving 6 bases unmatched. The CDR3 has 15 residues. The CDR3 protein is CASSYRLAGGRAQYF. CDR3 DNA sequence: TGTGCCAGCAGTTACCGACTAGCGGGGGGCCGGGCGCAGTATTTT.

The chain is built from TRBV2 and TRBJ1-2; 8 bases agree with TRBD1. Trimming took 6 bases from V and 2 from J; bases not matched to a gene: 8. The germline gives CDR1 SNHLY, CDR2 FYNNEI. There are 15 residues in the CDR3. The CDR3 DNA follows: TGTGCCAGCAGACGCGACAGGGGCGGCAACTATGGCTACACCTTC. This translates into CASRRDRGGNYGYTF.

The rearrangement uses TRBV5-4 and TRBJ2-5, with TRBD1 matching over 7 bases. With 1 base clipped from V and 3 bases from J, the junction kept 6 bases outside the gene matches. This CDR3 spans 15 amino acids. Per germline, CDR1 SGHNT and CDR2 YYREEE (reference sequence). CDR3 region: CASSLRTGAEETQYF. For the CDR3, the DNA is TGTGCCAGCAGCTTGCGCACAGGGGCGGAAGAGACCCAGTACTTC.

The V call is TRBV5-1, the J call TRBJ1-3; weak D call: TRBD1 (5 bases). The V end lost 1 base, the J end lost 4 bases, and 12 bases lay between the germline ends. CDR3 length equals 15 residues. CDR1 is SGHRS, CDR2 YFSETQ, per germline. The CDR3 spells CASSLNTGAGNTIYF. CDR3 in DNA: TGCGCCAGCAGCTTGAACACAGGCGCGGGAAACACCATATATTTT.

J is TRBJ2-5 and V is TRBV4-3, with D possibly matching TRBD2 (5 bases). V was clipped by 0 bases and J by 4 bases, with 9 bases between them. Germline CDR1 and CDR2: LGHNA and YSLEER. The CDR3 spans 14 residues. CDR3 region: CASSQEGRGETQYF. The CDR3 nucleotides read TGCGCCAGCAGCCAAGAAGGGAGAGGAGAGACCCAGTACTTC.

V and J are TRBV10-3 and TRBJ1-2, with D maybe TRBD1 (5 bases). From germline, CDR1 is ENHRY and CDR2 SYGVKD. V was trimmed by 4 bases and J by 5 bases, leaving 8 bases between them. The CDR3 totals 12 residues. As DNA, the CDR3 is TGTGCCATCAGTGGACAGAAATATGGCTACACCTTC. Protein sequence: CAISGQKYGYTF.

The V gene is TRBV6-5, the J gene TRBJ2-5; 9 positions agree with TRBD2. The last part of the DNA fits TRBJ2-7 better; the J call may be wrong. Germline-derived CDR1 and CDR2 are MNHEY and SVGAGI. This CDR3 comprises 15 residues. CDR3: CASSSPSGGSYEQYF. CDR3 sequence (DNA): TGTGCCAGCAGTTCCCCCAGCGGGGGGTCCTACGAGCAGTACTTC.

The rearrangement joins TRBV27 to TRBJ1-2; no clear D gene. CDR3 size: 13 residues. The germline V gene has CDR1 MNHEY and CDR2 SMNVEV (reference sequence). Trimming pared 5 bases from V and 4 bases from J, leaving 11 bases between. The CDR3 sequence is CASSTSVSYGYTF. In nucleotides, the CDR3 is TGTGCCAGCAGTACCAGCGTATCCTATGGCTACACCTTC.

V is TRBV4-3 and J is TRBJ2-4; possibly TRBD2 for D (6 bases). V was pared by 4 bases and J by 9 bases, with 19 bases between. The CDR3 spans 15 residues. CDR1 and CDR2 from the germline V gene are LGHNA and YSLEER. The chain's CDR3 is CASSPSLGGNFIQYF. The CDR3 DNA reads TGCGCCAGCAGCCCCTCTTTAGGAGGGAATTTCATTCAGTACTTC.

CDR3 in DNA: TGTGCCAGCAGCTTAATAGCAGGGGGAGGAAACACCATATATTTT. Residues: CASSLIAGGGNTIYF. This rearrangement joins TRBV7-2 to TRBJ1-3; 7 bases are shared with TRBD1. The CDR3 extends over 15 amino acids. With 2 bases clipped from V and 4 bases from J, the junction kept 5 bases outside the gene matches. Germline V gene lookup returns CDR1 SGHTA and CDR2 FQGNSA.

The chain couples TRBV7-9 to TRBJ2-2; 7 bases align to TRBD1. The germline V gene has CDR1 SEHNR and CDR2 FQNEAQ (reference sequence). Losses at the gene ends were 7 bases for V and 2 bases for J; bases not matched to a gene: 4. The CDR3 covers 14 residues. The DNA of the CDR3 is TGTGCCAGCAAAGACAGGGACAACACCGGGGAGCTGTTTTTT. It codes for CASKDRDNTGELFF.

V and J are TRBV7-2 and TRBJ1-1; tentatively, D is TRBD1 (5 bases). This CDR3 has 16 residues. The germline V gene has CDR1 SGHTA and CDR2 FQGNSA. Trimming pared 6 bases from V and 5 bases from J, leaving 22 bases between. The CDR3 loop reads CASSDIGVLGKTEAFF. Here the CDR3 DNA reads TGTGCCAGCAGTGATATAGGGGTATTAGGGAAGACTGAAGCTTTCTTT.